A single sample is the source of the 22 T cell receptor beta chains below, sequenced in a study of blood T cells in healthy people across ages (dated by TCRdb to 2013 to 2016). The receptor library was made with 5' RACE. These reads were obtained on an Illumina HiSeq 2500. The second PCR ran for roughly 7 to 11 cycles and used a J-beta primer mix along with a sample-barcoded 5' primer. TCRdb cleaned the public reads at Q25 with fastp, built clones with MiXCR and kept in-frame beta chains. CDR3 protein sequences are deduplicated, and each keeps its most common genes and DNA. The sample table holds more than 750,000 distinct CDR3 sequences, of which 25% to 35% were seen once. The ten biggest clones cover about 10% of the sample. This sample was shared with a second study, whose subject was T cells of mothers and their children.

Sequenced sample: blood. The receptors come from a woman aged 40 to 50 in good health.

V gene TRBV2 combines with J gene TRBJ1-3, with D possibly matching TRBD1 (5 bases). Germline assignment: CDR1 SNHLY and CDR2 FYNNEI. The CDR3 runs to 14 residues. V shed 5 bases and J shed 6 bases, with 14 bases lying between them. CDR3 protein: CASSPGTFENTIYF. CDR3 nucleotides: TGTGCCAGCAGTCCCGGGACGTTCGAAAACACCATATATTTT.

The sample holds many counts of this clonotype. The V call is TRBV20-1, the J call TRBJ2-3; no reliable D call. CDR3 size: 12 residues. With 7 bases removed from V and 4 bases from J, the gap between germline ends came to 12 bases. CDR1 is DFQATT, CDR2 SNEGSKA, per germline (reference sequence). The CDR3 here is CSVPVTPDTQYF. In nucleotides, the CDR3 is TGCAGTGTCCCCGTTACCCCAGATACGCAGTATTTT.

This clonotype was found a few times. The chain carries TRBV7-9 and TRBJ2-1, with D perhaps TRBD1 (5 bases). The V end lost 3 bases, the J end lost 2 bases, and 8 bases lay between the germline ends. The germline V gene encodes CDR1 SEHNR and CDR2 FQNEAQ (reference sequence). This CDR3 has 14 amino acids. The CDR3, as DNA: TGTGCCAGCAGCTTTCAGGGTGCCTACAATGAGCAGTTCTTC. Its translation: CASSFQGAYNEQFF.

This clonotype appeared many times. The V and J genes are TRBV20-1 and TRBJ2-1, with D unresolved. The germline V gene has CDR1 DFQATT and CDR2 SNEGSKA (reference sequence). Between the trimmed V and J ends, which lost 6 bases and 8 bases, there was a span of 20 bases. This CDR3 has 14 amino acids. The CDR3, as DNA: TGCAGTGCAAAAGGAGTTCTCGGTTCTGATGAGCAGTTCTTC. Translating it yields CSAKGVLGSDEQFF.

This clonotype was observed a handful of times. This chain uses TRBV20-1 with TRBJ2-3, with 9 bases identical to TRBD1. V lost 1 base to trimming and J lost 0 bases; unmatched junction nucleotides: 8. Germline V gene sequence: CDR1 DFQATT, CDR2 SNEGSKA (reference sequence). This CDR3 has 17 residues. The chain's CDR3 is CSARVPGDRASTDTQYF. The DNA for the CDR3 is TGCAGTGCTAGAGTTCCAGGGGACAGGGCTAGCACAGATACGCAGTATTTT.

The table lists this clonotype with a count of one. This may be a read error, as it is one base from a much larger clone. This rearrangement joins TRBV4-2 to TRBJ2-1, with 14 bases identical to TRBD2. The CDR3 is 20 residues long. CDR1 is LGHNA and CDR2 is YNFKEQ in the germline V gene. Trimming took 4 bases from V and 0 from J; bases not matched to a gene: 11. CDR3 amino acids: CASSPWTSGGPNPSYNEQFF. Here the CDR3 DNA reads TGTGCCAGCAGCCCATGGACTAGCGGGGGGCCCAACCCCTCCTACAATGAGCAGTTCTTC.

This clonotype was detected ten times or more. CDR3 in DNA: TGTGCCAGCAGCCCAGAAGGGGTCCACGGGTGGAAGACCCAGTACTTC. It codes for CASSPEGVHGWKTQYF. The chain has TRBV9 and TRBJ2-5; tentative D call: TRBD1 (5 bases). V lost 4 bases and J 6 bases, leaving 22 bases between the germline ends. CDR1 and CDR2 (germline): SGDLS, YYNGEE. The length of the CDR3 is 16 residues.

CDR3: CASSYKTLTEAFF. The CDR3 DNA sequence: TGTGCCAGCAGTTACAAAACTCTCACTGAAGCTTTCTTT. The chain uses TRBV6-5 and TRBJ1-1; D unresolved. Per germline, CDR1 MNHEY and CDR2 SVGAGI. V was trimmed by 2 bases and J by 4 bases, leaving 8 bases between them. The CDR3 has 13 amino acids.

The sample holds a few counts of this clonotype. A read error is possible here, since a much larger clone lies one base away. The rearrangement links TRBV6-1 to TRBJ2-1, with 10 bases fitting TRBD1. CDR1 and CDR2 (germline): MNHNS, SASEGT. CDR3 length equals 15 residues. CDR3 loop: CASSKGQGTHNGQFF. CDR3 nucleotide sequence: TGTGCCAGCAGTAAGGGACAGGGGACCCACAATGGGCAGTTCTTC.

The genes are TRBV28 and TRBJ2-4, with D possibly called TRBD1 or TRBD2 (5 bases each). V was trimmed by 5 bases and J by 13 bases, leaving 27 bases between them. This CDR3 has 16 residues. CDR1 is MDHEN, CDR2 SYDVKM, per germline. CDR3 sequence: CASSLTILGTVGEQYF. CDR3 nucleotide sequence: TGTGCCAGCAGTCTAACTATACTGGGGACGGTGGGGGAACAGTACTTC.

The chain couples TRBV20-1 to TRBJ1-2; weak D call: TRBD1 (5 bases). The germline V and J ends were trimmed by 3 bases and 2 bases, with 13 bases remaining between them. Germline CDR1 DFQATT, CDR2 SNEGSKA (reference sequence). The CDR3 sequence is 14 residues long. CDR3 DNA: TGCAGTGCTAGGATGCCAGGGATAAACTATGGCTACACCTTC. This sequence encodes CSARMPGINYGYTF.

This clonotype was picked up one time. This sequence joins TRBV20-1 and TRBJ1-4; D might be TRBD1 (6 bases). CDR1 DFQATT and CDR2 SNEGSKA come from the germline V gene (reference sequence). With 3 bases removed from V and 5 bases from J, the gap between germline ends came to 10 bases. The length of the CDR3 is 13 residues. The chain's CDR3 is CSARRGGNEKLFF. In DNA, the CDR3 is TGCAGTGCTAGGAGGGGGGGGAATGAAAAACTGTTTTTT.

In its sample, this clonotype was seen a few times. The gene calls are TRBV28 and TRBJ1-2; a possible D gene is TRBD1 (5 bases). This CDR3 region has 16 residues. Germline CDR1 MDHEN, CDR2 SYDVKM. V was pared by 5 bases and J by 8 bases, with 24 bases between. The CDR3: CASSPPPGRPGRGYTF. In nucleotides, the CDR3 is TGTGCCAGCAGTCCCCCCCCGGGACGACCAGGCCGCGGCTACACCTTC.

The rearrangement joins TRBV28 to TRBJ1-1, with 10 positions matching TRBD1. The CDR3 has 16 residues. CDR1 and CDR2 from the germline V gene are MDHEN and SYDVKM. V dropped 6 bases and J dropped 6; count of bases not matched to a gene: 13. DNA of the CDR3: TGTGCCAGCAGCTCGCCGGGACAGGGGATTATACCTGAAGCTTTCTTT. This encodes CASSSPGQGIIPEAFF.

This chain uses TRBV28 with TRBJ1-1; 9 bases match TRBD1. The CDR3 runs 15 residues. The V gene's germline CDR1 is MDHEN and CDR2 SYDVKM. Trimming removed 3 bases from V and 4 bases from J; junction bases left unmatched: 6. CDR3: CASSFDRGYGTEAFF. CDR3 nucleotides: TGTGCCAGCAGTTTCGACAGGGGGTATGGCACTGAAGCTTTCTTT.

This clonotype was counted many times. The genes are TRBV20-1 and TRBJ2-7; 7 bases map to TRBD1. CDR3 length: 14 amino acids. After removal of 3 bases from V and 3 bases from J, the junction contained 8 bases not matched to a gene. Germline loops: CDR1 DFQATT, CDR2 SNEGSKA (reference sequence). The CDR3: CSASRTGGFYEQYF. The CDR3 nucleotides read TGCAGTGCTAGTCGGACAGGTGGCTTCTACGAGCAGTACTTC.

This clonotype appeared many times. The genes are TRBV12-3 or TRBV12-4 and TRBJ1-1; D remains unclear. The V end was cut by 6 bases, the J end by 2 bases, with 7 bases between. There are 12 residues in the CDR3. CDR3 in DNA: TGTGCCAGCAGCACCTCTAACACTGAAGCTTTCTTT. Translation gives CASSTSNTEAFF.

This clonotype has a handful of counts. The genes are TRBV4-1 and TRBJ2-1; 9 bases match TRBD1. V lost 3 bases and J lost 7; bases outside the gene matches: 1. Germline V CDR1 and CDR2: MGHRA, YSYEKL. The CDR3 runs to 13 residues. Written as DNA, the CDR3 is TGCGCCAGCAGCCACGGGACAGGGAATGAGCAGTTCTTC. Residues: CASSHGTGNEQFF.

This clonotype has at least ten counts. The chain couples TRBV7-9 to TRBJ2-7; D is tentatively TRBD1 or TRBD2 (6 bases each). From germline, CDR1 is SEHNR and CDR2 FQNEAQ (reference sequence). With 0 bases removed from V and 1 base from J, the gap between germline ends came to 16 bases. CDR3 length equals 17 residues. CDR3 sequence: CASSLAMGGGVSYEQYF. CDR3 coding DNA: TGTGCCAGCAGCTTAGCAATGGGGGGCGGAGTATCCTACGAGCAGTACTTC. Together with reference TRBV7-9 and TRBJ2-7, the CDR3 gives the full variable domain: DTGVSQNPRHKITKRGQNVTFRCDPISEHNRLYWYRQTLGQGPEFLTYFQNEAQLEKSRLLSDRFSAERPKGSFSTLEIQRTEQGDSAMYLCASSLAMGGGVSYEQYFGPGTRLTVT.

This clonotype was counted at least ten times. This sequence joins TRBV10-3 and TRBJ2-7; 7 positions match TRBD2. CDR3 length: 15 amino acids. Germline V gene sequence: CDR1 ENHRY, CDR2 SYGVKD. V lost 3 bases to trimming and J lost 3 bases; unmatched junction nucleotides: 8. Written as DNA, the CDR3 is TGTGCCATCAGTGATTCTGGGGGGGTCCTCTACGAGCAGTACTTC. Its protein is CAISDSGGVLYEQYF.

This clonotype was recorded many times. The chain links TRBV29-1 to TRBJ2-7, with TRBD2 matching over 10 bases. J lost 2 bases, V lost 4 bases, and 2 bases had no gene match. The length of the CDR3 is 13 residues. CDR1 SQVTM and CDR2 ANQGSEA come from the germline V gene. This CDR3 is CSVASGGAYEQYF. The CDR3 coding sequence is TGCAGCGTTGCTAGCGGGGGTGCCTACGAGCAGTACTTC.

This clonotype has a handful of counts. A read error is possible here, since a much larger clone lies one base away. This sequence joins TRBV29-1 and TRBJ2-5; the D gene is possibly TRBD2 (5 bases). CDR3 size: 12 residues. The V gene's germline CDR1 is SQVTM and CDR2 ANQGSEA. This chain's CDR3 is CSALGREEAQYF. CDR3 in DNA: TGCAGCGCGCTAGGGAGAGAAGAGGCCCAGTACTTC.